The 31 T cell receptor beta chains presented below share a single source sample, sequenced in a study of cytomegalovirus exposure and HLA in healthy donors. The PCR contained 60 Vbeta and 13 Jbeta primers. Data came from immunoSEQ multiplex PCR; TCRdb stores just in-frame clones and leaves some out. Among approximately 140,000 clones, 60% to 80% were seen once, and the ten largest hold 0.75% to 0.95%. Sample: PBMCs. The receptor set was obtained from a woman aged 60-75 years in good health and CMV-seronegative.

Comments on this clone: At one end, the junction sequence differs from germline, possibly due to a read error. The V and J genes are TRBV7-9 and TRBJ2-5, with D uncertain. This CDR3 is built from 12 residues. Germline V lookup: CDR1 SEHNR, CDR2 FQNEAQ (reference sequence). CDR3: CSSSTPQETQYF. CDR3 nucleotides: TGTTCCAGCAGCACACCTCAAGAGACCCAGTACTTC. Filled out from reference TRBV7-9 and TRBJ2-5, the complete variable domain reads DTGVSQNPRHKITKRGQNVTFRCDPISEHNRLYWYRQTLGQGPEFLTYFQNEAQLEKSRLLSDRFSAERPKGSFSTLEIQRTEQGDSAMYLCSSSTPQETQYFGPGTRLLVL.

The chain couples TRBV6-5 to TRBJ1-4; possibly TRBD1 for D (5 bases). V was shortened by 0 bases and J by 10 bases, with 18 bases between the two germline ends. Per germline, CDR1 MNHEY and CDR2 SVGAGI. The CDR3 runs to 16 residues. The CDR3 DNA reads as TGTGCCAGCAGTTACTCGGGACTTTTGGCCAAGGGAAAACTGTTTTTT. Encoded protein: CASSYSGLLAKGKLFF.

The V and J genes are TRBV11-2 and TRBJ2-3; 8 nucleotides match TRBD2. The J segment lost 4 bases and the V segment lost 8 bases, leaving 11 bases of the junction unmatched. The CDR3 is 15 residues long. Germline CDR1 reads SGHAT; CDR2 reads FQNNGV. DNA of the CDR3: TGTGCCAGCGGCGTTGGTCCGGGGGGGGCAGATACGCAGTATTTT. Amino acids: CASGVGPGGADTQYF.

The rearrangement joins TRBV6-6 to TRBJ2-7, with 9 nucleotides matching TRBD1. V dropped 10 bases and J dropped 2; count of bases not matched to a gene: 6. Looked up from germline, CDR1 is MNHNY and CDR2 is SVGAGI (reference sequence). The CDR3 consists of 13 residues. CDR3 in DNA: TGTGCCACCCGGGACAGGGACACCTACGAGCAGTACTTC. Residues: CATRDRDTYEQYF.

This clone showed up just once. This chain connects TRBV7-2 to TRBJ2-1; 11 nucleotides match TRBD2. V lost 5 bases, J lost 5 bases, and 8 bases stayed unmatched. The CDR3 spans 16 residues. Germline CDR1 and CDR2: SGHTA and FQGNSA. CDR3 coding DNA: TGTGCCAGCAGCCGAACCGGGACTAGCGGTAACAATGAGCAGTTCTTC. This sequence encodes CASSRTGTSGNNEQFF.

This chain connects TRBV19 to TRBJ1-1; D is uncertain. Germline CDR1 LNHDA, CDR2 SQIVND (reference sequence). The CDR3 sequence is 16 residues long. Trimming cost V 5 bases and J 1 base, with 17 bases left between them. The CDR3 is CASSSLASWRNTEAFF. The CDR3 DNA is TGTGCCAGTAGTTCGTTGGCCTCGTGGAGGAACACTGAAGCTTTCTTT.

The V call is TRBV6-1, the J call TRBJ2-5; 8 bases map to TRBD2. Matching the DNA end better, TRBJ2-7 makes the J call doubtful. CDR1 MNHNS and CDR2 SASEGT come from the germline V gene. The length of the CDR3 is 17 residues. CDR3 sequence (DNA): TGTGCCAGCAGTGAATCCTTAAGCGGGAGTAAACCCTACGAGCAGTACTTC. It specifies CASSESLSGSKPYEQYF.

The CDR3 sequence is CAGIKAAYEQYF. CDR3 DNA sequence: TGTGCCGGTATTAAAGCCGCCTACGAGCAGTACTTC. The rearrangement joins TRBV30 to TRBJ2-7; D call uncertain. Germline V gene data show CDR1 as GTSNPN and CDR2 as SVGIG (reference sequence). V lost 8 bases and J 2 bases, leaving 13 bases between the germline ends. The CDR3 consists of 12 residues.

This rearrangement joins TRBV6-6 to TRBJ2-7, with 9 nucleotides matching TRBD1. Trimming cost V 6 bases and J 3 bases; bases outside gene matches: 6. CDR3 length equals 14 residues. Germline V gives CDR1 MNHNY, CDR2 SVGAGI (reference sequence). The CDR3: CASSGPTGGYEQYF. CDR3 DNA: TGTGCCAGCAGCGGTCCGACAGGGGGCTACGAGCAGTACTTC.

The chain recombines TRBV7-9 with TRBJ1-2; TRBD1 agrees at 9 bases. The length of the CDR3 is 16 residues. Germline CDR1 reads SEHNR; CDR2 reads FQNEAQ (reference sequence). Trimming removed 0 bases from V and 5 bases from J; junction bases left unmatched: 7. CDR3 in DNA: TGTGCCAGCAGCTTAGCCCTCACAGGGGGCGCTTATGGCTACACCTTC. Translation: CASSLALTGGAYGYTF.

The chain uses TRBV2 and TRBJ2-5; 10 nucleotides line up with TRBD2. V gave up 4 bases and J gave up 5 bases; unmatched junction bases: 4. The length of the CDR3 is 14 residues. Germline lookup yields CDR1 SNHLY and CDR2 FYNNEI. The CDR3 protein is CASSVLTSGETQYF. The CDR3 coding sequence is TGTGCCAGCAGTGTTCTGACTAGCGGGGAGACCCAGTACTTC. Complete variable domain (other parts from reference TRBV2 and TRBJ2-5): EPEVTQTPSHQVTQMGQEVILRCVPISNHLYFYWYRQILGQKVEFLVSFYNNEISEKSEIFDDQFSVERPDGSNFTLKIRSTKLEDSAMYFCASSVLTSGETQYFGPGTRLLVL.

The gene calls are TRBV5-1 and TRBJ2-3; TRBD1 agrees at 7 bases. Per the germline V gene, CDR1 is SGHRS and CDR2 is YFSETQ. Trimming took 1 base from V and 4 from J; bases not matched to a gene: 3. The CDR3 has 14 amino acids. As DNA, the CDR3 is TGCGCCAGCAGCTTGAGACAGGGAGCAGATACGCAGTATTTT. Amino acids: CASSLRQGADTQYF.

V and J are TRBV12-5 and TRBJ2-7, with no clear D. The CDR3 length is 14 residues. Trimming stripped 0 bases from V and 5 bases from J, with 11 bases between. Germline V lookup: CDR1 LGHNT, CDR2 FRNRAP. The CDR3 reads CASGLVSGIHEQYF. The CDR3 DNA follows: TGTGCTAGTGGTTTGGTTTCAGGTATCCACGAGCAGTACTTC.

The chain combines TRBV6-6 with TRBJ1-2, with 7 bases that match TRBD1. The CDR3 has 13 residues. Germline trimming cut 6 bases from V and 4 bases from J; bases unmatched to any gene: 5. Germline V lookup: CDR1 MNHNY, CDR2 SVGAGI (reference sequence). This chain's CDR3 is CASSKQGSYGYTF. CDR3 bases: TGTGCCAGCAGCAAACAGGGGAGCTATGGCTACACCTTC.

This clone occurred a few times. This chain connects TRBV5-6 to TRBJ2-7; D perhaps matches TRBD1 (6 bases). V was trimmed by 4 bases and J by 0 bases, leaving 20 bases between them. The CDR3 is 17 amino acids. Looked up from germline, CDR1 is SGHDT and CDR2 is YYEEEE. CDR3 in amino acids: CASSPRPGTRSSYEQYF. The CDR3 bases are TGTGCCAGCAGCCCGCGTCCCGGGACACGAAGCTCCTACGAGCAGTACTTC.

The gene calls are TRBV7-9 and TRBJ1-1; a weak D match, TRBD1 (5 bases). V lost 5 bases, J lost 5 bases, and 12 bases lay in between. The CDR3 has 13 residues. The V gene's germline CDR1 is SEHNR and CDR2 FQNEAQ (reference sequence). For the CDR3, the DNA is TGTGCCAGCAGCCAGGCCGGGGGTACTGAAGCTTTCTTT. Protein product: CASSQAGGTEAFF.

V is TRBV1 and J is TRBJ2-3; TRBD1 is taken as the D call from the table, unchecked against the DNA. TRBV1 is termed a pseudogene. The CDR3 sequence is 16 residues long. The CDR3 region is CTSSRPGSTQAYTQYF. CDR3 bases: TGCACCAGCAGCCGACCCGGCTCCACACAGGCGTATACGCAGTATTTT.

The chain carries TRBV11-2 and TRBJ1-1; D perhaps matches TRBD1 (6 bases). This CDR3 has 15 amino acids. Trimming left V 10 bases short and J 1 base short, with 19 bases between. Germline V CDR1 and CDR2: SGHAT, FQNNGV. As DNA, the CDR3 is TGTGCCACACGAGGGACACCGGTAGGGAACACTGAAGCTTTCTTT. Residues: CATRGTPVGNTEAFF.

V gene TRBV10-3 combines with J gene TRBJ2-5, with TRBD2 matching 9 bases. This CDR3 has 16 amino acids. V trimming: 0 bases; J trimming: 6 bases; junction bases outside the gene matches: 8. CDR1 ENHRY and CDR2 SYGVKD come from the germline V gene. CDR3 sequence (DNA): TGTGCCATCAGTGAGTCTGAGCGGGGGGTCGGAAAGACCCAGTACTTC. It yields the protein CAISESERGVGKTQYF.

The genes are TRBV28 and TRBJ1-4, with 9 bases lining up with TRBD1. Trimming removed 3 bases from V and 8 bases from J; junction bases left unmatched: 7. This CDR3 has 15 amino acids. Looked up from germline, CDR1 is MDHEN and CDR2 is SYDVKM. The CDR3 loop reads CASSFTRQGGEKLFF. The CDR3 nucleotides are TGTGCCAGCAGTTTCACCCGACAGGGGGGCGAAAAACTGTTTTTT.

The J gene is TRBJ1-3, the V gene TRBV4-2; a weak D match, TRBD1 (6 bases). Deletions cut 0 bases from V and 4 bases from J, with 13 bases between. The CDR3 totals 16 residues. CDR1 LGHNA and CDR2 YNFKEQ come from the germline V gene. The CDR3 DNA sequence: TGTGCCAGCAGCCAAGATCGGGGGGCGCTCGGAAACACCATATATTTT. Protein product: CASSQDRGALGNTIYF.

The V and J genes are TRBV6-5 and TRBJ2-7; TRBD1 matches at 8 bases. The CDR3 is 15 amino acids. V trimming: 5 bases; J trimming: 2 bases; junction bases outside the gene matches: 8. Germline V CDR1 and CDR2: MNHEY, SVGAGI. The chain's CDR3 is CASSPRTGTTYEQYF. CDR3 sequence (DNA): TGTGCCAGCAGTCCCCGGACAGGGACAACCTACGAGCAGTACTTC.

The chain is built from TRBV5-1 and TRBJ2-5; 7 bases fit TRBD1. In germline, CDR1 is SGHRS, CDR2 YFSETQ. The J segment lost 5 bases and the V segment lost 4 bases, leaving 11 bases of the junction unmatched. CDR3 length: 15 residues. The CDR3 DNA reads as TGCGCCAGCAGCGTACAGGGGCACCCAGGGGAGACCCAGTACTTC. Amino acids: CASSVQGHPGETQYF. The whole variable domain, remainder taken from reference TRBV5-1 and TRBJ2-5, is KAGVTQTPRYLIKTRGQQVTLSCSPISGHRSVSWYQQTPGQGLQFLFEYFSETQRNKGNFPGRFSGRQFSNSRSEMNVSTLELGDSALYLCASSVQGHPGETQYFGPGTRLLVL.

The V gene is TRBV2, the J gene TRBJ1-5; TRBD1 aligns across 12 bases. Germline V lookup: CDR1 SNHLY, CDR2 FYNNEI. V was clipped by 6 bases and J by 1 base; unmatched bases: 7. CDR3 length: 17 residues. Here the CDR3 DNA reads TGTGCCAGCAGCCCCAGGGACAGGGGGCTGAGCAATCAGCCCCAGCATTTT. Translated: CASSPRDRGLSNQPQHF.

This sequence joins TRBV27 and TRBJ2-5; 8 nucleotides align to TRBD1. Germline trimming cut 5 bases from V and 11 bases from J; bases unmatched to any gene: 16. This CDR3 has 15 amino acids. The germline CDR1 and CDR2 sequences are MNHEY and SMNVEV (reference sequence). In nucleotides, the CDR3 is TGTGCCAGCAGTCTGTGGACAGGGACCCTGGGGGAGCAGTACTTC. Translating it yields CASSLWTGTLGEQYF.

The J gene is TRBJ2-7, the V gene TRBV5-5; 12 positions match TRBD2. V shed 4 bases, J shed 3 bases, and the junction held 5 bases outside the gene matches. CDR1 is SGHKS, CDR2 YYEKEE, per germline (reference sequence). CDR3 length equals 15 residues. The CDR3 loop is CASSQTSGSHYEQYF. CDR3 DNA: TGTGCCAGCAGCCAGACTAGCGGGAGTCACTACGAGCAGTACTTC.

This clone was found a few times. The V call is TRBV10-3, the J call TRBJ2-5, with 8 positions matching TRBD1. The V gene end was trimmed by 5 bases and the J gene end by 2 bases; junction bases not matched to a gene: 10. The germline CDR1 and CDR2 sequences are ENHRY and SYGVKD. The CDR3 consists of 16 residues. CDR3 region: CAISPGQGKGQETQYF. The CDR3 coding sequence is TGTGCCATCAGTCCCGGACAGGGTAAGGGACAAGAGACCCAGTACTTC.

J is TRBJ1-3 and V is TRBV11-2, with D perhaps TRBD1 (5 bases). Trimming shortened V by 3 bases and J by 3 bases, and 18 bases separated the two germline ends. The CDR3 has 17 amino acids. Germline V lookup: CDR1 SGHAT, CDR2 FQNNGV. The CDR3 DNA reads as TGTGCCAGCAGCTTTCGGGGGTGGGGTTCCTTTGGAAACACCATATATTTT. It codes for CASSFRGWGSFGNTIYF.

The chain has TRBV7-9 and TRBJ1-2; D unclear. The V end lost 1 base, the J end lost 4 bases, and 10 bases lay between the germline ends. This CDR3 has 14 residues. The germline CDR1 and CDR2 sequences are SEHNR and FQNEAQ (reference sequence). This CDR3 is CASSLVGVAYGYTF. The CDR3 DNA reads TGTGCCAGCAGCTTAGTCGGGGTGGCCTATGGCTACACCTTC.

CDR3 sequence reads: CASSDQTGVGKETQYF. The CDR3 nucleotides are TGTGCCAGTAGTGATCAAACAGGGGTTGGAAAAGAGACCCAGTACTTC. V gene TRBV19 combines with J gene TRBJ2-5; 7 bases line up with TRBD1. The length of the CDR3 is 16 residues. The germline CDR1 and CDR2 sequences are LNHDA and SQIVND (reference sequence). Unmatched junction bases numbered 12, after V lost 5 bases and J lost 3 bases.

CDR3 in DNA: TGTGCCAGCAGCTTGGGACAGGAGCAGTACTTC. Translating gives CASSLGQEQYF. The V and J genes are TRBV11-2 and TRBJ2-7; the match to TRBD1 covers 7 bases. Germline lookup yields CDR1 SGHAT and CDR2 FQNNGV. The ends lost 3 bases at V and 7 bases at J; junction bases unmatched: 0. The CDR3 length is 11 residues.